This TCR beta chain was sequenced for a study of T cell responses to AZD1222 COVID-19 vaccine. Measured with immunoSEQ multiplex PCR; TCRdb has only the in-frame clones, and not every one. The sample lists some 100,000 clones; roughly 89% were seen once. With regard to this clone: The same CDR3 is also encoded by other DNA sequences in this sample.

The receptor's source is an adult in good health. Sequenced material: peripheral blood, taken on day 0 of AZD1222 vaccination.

CDR3 region: CASSSDRGQPQHF. Here the CDR3 DNA reads TGTGCCAGCAGTTCGGACAGGGGACAGCCCCAGCATTTT. The chain links TRBV7-2 to TRBJ1-5, with TRBD1 identical over 9 bases. V gave up 6 bases and J gave up 7 bases; unmatched junction bases: 4. There are 13 residues in the CDR3. Germline-derived CDR1 and CDR2 are SGHTA and FQGNSA.